This TCR beta chain appears in the sequencing data of a study of early T cells in non-severe SARS-CoV-2 infection. This clonotype appeared a few times. Germline CDR1 is MGHDK and CDR2 is SYGVNS. The CDR3 is 16 residues long. Losses at the gene ends were 3 bases for V and 6 bases for J; bases not matched to a gene: 9. One entry per CDR3 protein results from TCRdb running MiXCR on the 5' RACE reads. This sample has just under 60,000 distinct CDR3 sequences, with approximately 9% found just once. This clonotype originated in an adult who was a healthcare worker with PCR-confirmed SARS-CoV-2 infection or an uninfected control (not recorded which). This chain uses TRBV25-1 with TRBJ2-1, with 9 positions matching TRBD2. Sequencing input: whole blood. CDR3 residues: CASSEGSGSFRNEQFF. CDR3 sequence (DNA): TGTGCCAGCAGTGAGGGTAGCGGGAGTTTCCGCAATGAGCAGTTCTTC.